This TCR beta chain came from a study of cytomegalovirus exposure and HLA in healthy donors. This CDR3 spans 16 amino acids. V dropped 0 bases and J dropped 0 bases, with 9 bases sitting between them. Looked up from germline, CDR1 is MNHEY and CDR2 is SVGAGI. The PCR employed 60 Vbeta primers together with 13 Jbeta primers. Sequencing was performed with immunoSEQ multiplex PCR; in TCRdb, only in-frame clones are kept and a portion is missing. The sample records a few hundred thousand clones, over 90% being singletons. Sequencing was done on a sample of PBMCs. This TCR derives from a girl aged 2 to 9 in good health and CMV-seronegative. This chain connects TRBV6-5 to TRBJ2-1, with unresolved D. DNA of the CDR3: TGTGCCAGCAGTTACTCGCCGGTTAGCTCCTACAATGAGCAGTTCTTC. Encoded protein: CASSYSPVSSYNEQFF.